What follows describes a single T cell receptor beta chain. This sample is drawn from a study of OX40 agonist ivuxolimab in advanced cancers. Germline V gives CDR1 MDHEN, CDR2 SYDVKM. Trimming removed 3 bases from V and 4 bases from J, with 12 bases in between. The CDR3 runs 14 residues. Only in-frame clones appear in the TCRdb table, and some are missing; sequencing was by immunoSEQ multiplex PCR. The table lists 60,000 to 70,000 clones, roughly nine tenths of them singletons. The sequencing used CD4+ or CD8+ T cells sorted from blood, collected in a trial of the OX40 agonist ivuxolimab. The sequence derives from an adult with an advanced solid tumor such as melanoma, head and neck, liver or kidney cancer. The V call is TRBV28, the J call TRBJ1-1; D is ambiguous. CDR3 residues: CASSFEELGTEAFF. As DNA, the CDR3 is TGTGCCAGCAGTTTCGAGGAATTGGGCACTGAAGCTTTCTTT. The complete variable domain, with remaining parts taken from reference TRBV28 and TRBJ1-1, reads DVKVTQSSRYLVKRTGEKVFLECVQDMDHENMFWYRQDPGLGLRLIYFSYDVKMKEKGDIPEGYSVSREKKERFSLILESASTNQTSMYLCASSFEELGTEAFFGQGTRLTVV.